This TCR beta chain was sequenced during a study of T cell responses to AZD1222 COVID-19 vaccine. The V gene lost 4 bases and the J gene lost 8 bases, with 25 bases spanning the gap. Germline CDR1 reads SGHDT; CDR2 reads YYEEEE. CDR3 length: 17 residues. Assay used: immunoSEQ multiplex PCR; TCRdb lists only in-frame clones, some missing. In the table there are about 100,000 clones, 86% of which are singletons. This TCR was recovered from an adult in good health. This sample comprised peripheral blood, obtained on day 0 of AZD1222 vaccination. The chain is built from TRBV5-6 and TRBJ2-1; D perhaps matches TRBD2 (6 bases). CDR3 coding DNA: TGTGCCAGCAGCAGGACCCCGGGGGTCCTCAGATGGGATGAGCAGTTCTTC. This gives the protein CASSRTPGVLRWDEQFF. Supplemented by reference TRBV5-6 and TRBJ2-1, the full variable domain reads DAGVTQSPTHLIKTRGQQVTLRCSPKSGHDTVSWYQQALGQGPQFIFQYYEEEERQRGNFPDRFSGHQFPNYSSELNVNALLLGDSALYLCASSRTPGVLRWDEQFFGPGTRLTVL.